These T cell receptor beta chains were read from a single sample in a study of CD8+ T cells in alopecia areata. TCRdb's copy holds only in-frame clones and misses some; the assay was immunoSEQ multiplex PCR. The sample has some 170,000 clones, about 63% seen once; the top ten hold under 2%. This material consisted of CD4+ T cells sorted from blood, taken at week 0. The receptors were sampled from a human donor with alopecia areata. The CDR3 runs from the conserved cysteine through the conserved F or W. The D gene is left open where the match is weak. Some rows mark clone size as missing; the rest say once, few, many or name a class of expanded clone.

.	.	TRBJ1-2	TRBV7-9	CASSLADTRGYTF	TGTGCCAGCAGCTTAGCAGACACCAGGGGCTACACCTTC
.	few	TRBJ2-7	TRBV7-2	CASSGTGYEQYF	TGTGCCAGCAGCGGAACAGGCTACGAGCAGTACTTC
TRBD1	few	TRBJ1-4	TRBV5-1	CASSYGTENEKLFF	TGTGCCAGCAGCTATGGGACAGAAAATGAAAAACTGTTTTTT
.	.	TRBJ1-2	TRBV10-3	CAIRELSWDGYTF	TGTGCCATCAGAGAGCTGAGTTGGGATGGCTACACCTTC
.	.	TRBJ1-6	TRBV5-5	CASSLTGPENNSPLHF	TGTGCCAGCAGCTTGACAGGCCCAGAAAATAATTCACCCCTCCACTTT
TRBD2	.	TRBJ2-1	TRBV30	CALSGGAAQFF	TGTGCACTGAGCGGGGGGGCCGCGCAGTTCTTC
.	.	TRBJ1-1	TRBV6-6	CASSYRVGTEAFF	TGTGCCAGCAGCTACAGGGTTGGTACTGAAGCTTTCTTT
TRBD2	.	TRBJ2-1	TRBV30	CAWSVIGTSGFHEQFF	TGTGCCTGGAGTGTAATAGGGACTAGCGGGTTCCATGAGCAGTTCTTC
TRBD1	.	TRBJ2-2	TRBV6-6	CASSLTGIEMTGELFF	TGTGCCAGCAGTCTGACAGGGATTGAAATGACCGGGGAGCTGTTTTTT
.	few	TRBJ1-4	TRBV5-1	CASSSGQPNEKLFF	TGCGCCAGCAGCTCCGGACAGCCTAATGAAAAACTGTTTTTT
TRBD2	.	TRBJ2-5	TRBV25-1	CASSEWGPGGGSQETQYF	TGTGCCAGCAGTGAATGGGGACCGGGCGGGGGATCCCAAGAGACCCAGTACTTC
TRBD1	few	TRBJ2-5	TRBV23-1	CASRPRPWRDPTGAETQYF	TGCGCCAGCCGACCACGTCCCTGGAGGGATCCGACAGGGGCAGAGACCCAGTACTTC
TRBD1	.	TRBJ2-5	TRBV5-6	CASSLRQGQETQYF	TGTGCCAGCAGCTTGCGACAGGGACAAGAGACCCAGTACTTC
.	.	TRBJ1-4	TRBV14	CASSPRINEKLFF	TGTGCCAGCAGCCCCCGGATAAATGAAAAACTGTTTTTT
.	.	TRBJ1-1	TRBV29-1	CSVENRGQNTEAFF	TGCAGCGTTGAAAATAGGGGTCAGAACACTGAAGCTTTCTTT
.	.	TRBJ1-2	TRBV2	CASKPGSGYTF	TGTGCCAGCAAACCAGGCAGTGGCTACACCTTC
.	.	TRBJ2-2	TRBV5-1	CASSRLVAGHGDGELFF	TGCGCCAGCAGCCGATTAGTGGCGGGACACGGAGACGGGGAGCTGTTTTTT
.	few	TRBJ2-7	TRBV29-1	CSVVLGAGKGEQYF	TGCAGCGTTGTATTGGGTGCAGGGAAGGGCGAGCAGTACTTC
.	.	TRBJ1-1	TRBV4-3	CASSMTGTTEAFF	TGCGCCAGCAGCATGACGGGTACCACTGAAGCTTTCTTT
.	.	TRBJ1-1	TRBV29-1	CSVSVSSGVAFF	TGCAGCGTTTCGGTCTCGAGTGGGGTAGCTTTCTTT
TRBD1	few	TRBJ1-4	TRBV5-6	CASSLVPGQGDEKLFF	TGTGCCAGCAGCTTGGTTCCGGGACAGGGGGACGAAAAACTGTTTTTT
.	once	TRBJ2-7	TRBV25-1	CASIWTSRNEQYF	TGTGCCAGCATATGGACAAGTAGGAACGAGCAGTACTTC
TRBD1	.	TRBJ2-4	TRBV5-1	CASSLTGENIQYF	TGCGCCAGCAGTCTGACAGGGGAGAACATTCAGTACTTC
TRBD1	.	TRBJ1-1	TRBV29-1	CSVGQGNTEAFF	TGCAGCGTCGGACAGGGAAACACTGAAGCTTTCTTT
.	.	TRBJ2-1	TRBV18	CASSRKLARDGSGNEQFF	TGTGCCAGCTCACGGAAGCTGGCCCGGGATGGTAGCGGCAATGAGCAGTTCTTC
TRBD2	few	TRBJ2-3	TRBV29-1	CSGRAGGSGVDTQYF	TGCAGCGGCCGCGCCGGAGGAAGCGGGGTGGATACGCAGTATTTT